A single sample is the source of the 23 T cell receptor beta chains below, sequenced in a study of blood T cell repertoires in COVID-19. TCRdb's table, derived via immunoSEQ multiplex PCR, lists solely in-frame clones and lacks some. The sample carries about 360,000 clones, 86% recorded once. The sequenced sample consisted of peripheral blood. The receptors shown here come from a woman in her sixties with COVID-19, enrolled during active disease.

This clone has more than one count but fewer than ten. The chain has TRBV11-2 and TRBJ1-1; D is possibly TRBD1 (6 bases). Trimming removed 4 bases at V and 3 bases at J, with 15 bases between. CDR3 length equals 15 residues. Germline V gene sequence: CDR1 SGHAT, CDR2 FQNNGV. The chain's CDR3 is CASSSLTGLDTEAFF. The CDR3 coding sequence is TGTGCCAGCAGCTCACTCACAGGGTTAGACACTGAAGCTTTCTTT.

Of note for this clone: This same CDR3 is encoded by further DNA sequences in the sample. The chain links TRBV6-1 to TRBJ1-2; TRBD1 is a possible D gene (5 bases). Germline lookup yields CDR1 MNHNS and CDR2 SASEGT. V lost 2 bases and J lost 3, with 7 bases in between. CDR3 length equals 13 residues. The CDR3 is CASSETGYYGYTF. In DNA form, the CDR3 reads TGTGCCAGCAGTGAAACAGGATACTATGGCTACACCTTC.

This sequence joins TRBV10-3 and TRBJ1-3, with a tentative D call TRBD1 (5 bases). V dropped 5 bases and J dropped 4 bases, with 15 bases sitting between them. This CDR3 is built from 15 residues. Germline CDR1 and CDR2: ENHRY and SYGVKD. The CDR3 here is CAISSGGSPGNTIYF. In DNA, the CDR3 is TGTGCCATCAGTAGCGGGGGAAGTCCGGGAAACACCATATATTTT.

CDR3 in amino acids: CASSSHYEQYF. Here the CDR3 DNA reads TGTGCCAGCAGTTCACACTACGAGCAGTACTTC. This chain connects TRBV27 to TRBJ2-7; D is unclear. V lost 4 bases, J lost 3 bases, and 4 bases lay in between. The germline CDR1 and CDR2 sequences are MNHEY and SMNVEV (reference sequence). The CDR3 runs to 11 residues.

J is TRBJ1-6 and V is TRBV5-1; 7 bases fit TRBD1. Looked up from germline, CDR1 is SGHRS and CDR2 is YFSETQ. The CDR3 is 17 amino acids. The trim removed 1 base at V and 10 bases at J, leaving 14 bases unmatched. The CDR3 region is CASSLSGTTGPGSPLHF. The CDR3, as DNA: TGCGCCAGCAGCTTGAGTGGCACGACAGGGCCGGGGTCACCCCTCCACTTT.

This chain joins TRBV5-1 and TRBJ1-5; 7 bases are shared with TRBD1. The CDR3 is 15 amino acids. Germline values: CDR1 SGHRS, CDR2 YFSETQ. The V and J ends lost 4 bases and 6 bases, in that order; junction bases with no gene match: 10. The CDR3 spells CASSPGGDWFQPQHF. CDR3 nucleotides: TGCGCCAGCAGCCCAGGGGGAGATTGGTTTCAGCCCCAGCATTTT.

This rearrangement joins TRBV12-3 or TRBV12-4 to TRBJ2-4; D gene uncertain. Trimming pared 5 bases from V and 2 bases from J, leaving 7 bases between. The CDR3 has 13 residues. CDR3 sequence (DNA): TGTGCCAGCAGTCTCTCCCCCAAAAACATTCAGTACTTC. This sequence encodes CASSLSPKNIQYF.

In nucleotides, the CDR3 is TGTGCCAGCTCACTAGCGGGGCCGCAAGAGACCCAGTACTTC. Translation: CASSLAGPQETQYF. The gene calls are TRBV18 and TRBJ2-5, with TRBD2 matching over 8 bases. This CDR3 comprises 14 residues. After removal of 4 bases from V and 2 bases from J, the junction contained 3 bases not matched to a gene. CDR1 and CDR2 from the germline V gene are KGHSH and LQKENI.

The chain is built from TRBV15 and TRBJ1-1, with D perhaps matching TRBD1 (5 bases). V lost 0 bases and J 0 bases, leaving 14 bases between the germline ends. CDR1 is LNHNV, CDR2 YYDKDF, per germline (reference sequence). The CDR3 totals 17 residues. CDR3 loop: CATSRDGTSGVNTEAFF. CDR3 DNA sequence: TGTGCCACCAGCAGAGACGGGACGAGCGGGGTGAACACTGAAGCTTTCTTT.

The chain recombines TRBV6-5 with TRBJ2-7; 12 bases are shared with TRBD2. V lost 1 base and J lost 6; bases outside the gene matches: 7. This CDR3 region has 16 residues. CDR1 MNHEY and CDR2 SVGAGI come from the germline V gene. As DNA, the CDR3 is TGTGCCAGCAGTTACTTCGGACTAGCGGGGCGATCCGAGCAGTACTTC. Its protein is CASSYFGLAGRSEQYF.

The V gene is TRBV4-1, the J gene TRBJ1-2; TRBD1 might be the D (6 bases). Trimming took 4 bases from V and 4 from J, leaving 13 bases between them. Germline V CDR1 and CDR2: MGHRA, YSYEKL. This CDR3 region has 14 residues. The CDR3 is CASSRQELSYGYTF. CDR3 in DNA: TGCGCCAGCAGCCGACAGGAATTGTCCTATGGCTACACCTTC.

The chain is built from TRBV2 and TRBJ1-4; D may be TRBD1 (6 bases). The CDR3 totals 13 residues. CDR1 SNHLY and CDR2 FYNNEI come from the germline V gene. V was shortened by 4 bases and J by 11 bases, with 14 bases between the two germline ends. CDR3 coding DNA: TGTGCCAGCAGTGGGGCAGGGGTAAGGAAACTGTTTTTT. Protein product: CASSGAGVRKLFF.

The rearrangement joins TRBV6-6 to TRBJ2-7; 9 bases align to TRBD2. V shed 5 bases and J 5 bases; nucleotides not matched to a gene: 7. CDR3 size: 14 residues. The germline V gene has CDR1 MNHNY and CDR2 SVGAGI (reference sequence). The CDR3 bases are TGTGCCAGCAGTCTGGCGGGGGGGCGTAACGAGCAGTACTTC. This translates into CASSLAGGRNEQYF.

CDR3 sequence reads: CASSQDTNTEAFF. The CDR3 DNA reads as TGTGCCAGCAGCCAGGACACAAACACTGAAGCTTTCTTT. The rearrangement joins TRBV14 to TRBJ1-1; perhaps TRBD1 as D (5 bases). CDR1 and CDR2 (germline): SGHDN, FVKESK. The V end lost 3 bases, the J end lost 2 bases, and 7 bases lay between the germline ends. The CDR3 is 13 amino acids.

The rearrangement uses TRBV19 and TRBJ2-2; TRBD2 aligns across 12 bases. Germline V CDR1 and CDR2: LNHDA, SQIVND (reference sequence). The CDR3 has 16 amino acids. V was pared by 5 bases and J by 5 bases, with 6 bases of the junction left unmatched. The CDR3 bases are TGTGCCAGTAGTCCTCTAGCGGGGGGGATAACCGGGGAGCTGTTTTTT. Its protein is CASSPLAGGITGELFF.

This clone was found a few times. The CDR3 sequence is CASSLFQGLDSNQPQHF. CDR3 bases: TGTGCCAGCAGCTTGTTCCAGGGGCTCGATAGCAATCAGCCCCAGCATTTT. The chain combines TRBV5-6 with TRBJ1-5, with a weak D call TRBD1 (6 bases). The ends were cut back, 1 base at V and 0 bases at J, with 14 bases in the middle. Germline V gene data show CDR1 as SGHDT and CDR2 as YYEEEE. There are 17 residues in the CDR3.

This clone turned up a few times. The chain links TRBV7-7 to TRBJ2-1; maybe TRBD2 (6 bases). Looked up from germline, CDR1 is SSHAT and CDR2 is FNYEAQ (reference sequence). V lost 2 bases, J lost 5 bases, and 19 bases lay in between. The length of the CDR3 is 17 residues. The CDR3 bases are TGTGCCAGCAGCTTAAGTCCATCGGGACTTTATAACAATGAGCAGTTCTTC. Residues: CASSLSPSGLYNNEQFF.

The chain carries TRBV7-2 and TRBJ1-1, with 8 bases that match TRBD1. The CDR3 runs 16 residues. CDR1 is SGHTA and CDR2 is FQGNSA in the germline V gene. V shed 3 bases, J shed 5 bases, and the junction held 11 bases outside the gene matches. The CDR3 DNA reads TGTGCCAGCAGCTTCCGGACAGGGAGGGGAGCAACTGAAGCTTTCTTT. It translates to CASSFRTGRGATEAFF.

The chain uses TRBV10-2 and TRBJ2-5, with D maybe TRBD2 (7 bases). Germline CDR1 is WSHSY and CDR2 is SAAADI. The length of the CDR3 is 17 residues. Trimming pared 8 bases from V and 2 bases from J, leaving 24 bases between. CDR3 nucleotides: TGCGCCAGCGGTAGTGAAGGGGGGGGGAGTAGACAAGAGACCCAGTACTTC. The encoded protein is CASGSEGGGSRQETQYF.

The V gene is TRBV30, the J gene TRBJ1-2, with TRBD1 matching over 7 bases. The CDR3 contains 13 residues. The V gene end was trimmed by 4 bases and the J gene end by 5 bases; junction bases not matched to a gene: 7. CDR1 is GTSNPN, CDR2 SVGIG, per germline (reference sequence). The CDR3 DNA reads TGTGCCTGGACGGTACAGGGGAATTATGGCTACACCTTC. This encodes CAWTVQGNYGYTF.

This clone was counted a single time. This chain uses TRBV25-1 with TRBJ1-3; D not certain. The CDR3 runs to 13 residues. V gave up 6 bases and J gave up 4 bases, with 10 bases separating them. Per the germline V gene, CDR1 is MGHDK and CDR2 is SYGVNS. The CDR3 here is CASSGLGGNTIYF. CDR3 sequence (DNA): TGTGCCAGCAGCGGACTGGGGGGAAACACCATATATTTT.

This chain uses TRBV11-2 with TRBJ1-2, with TRBD1 matching 8 bases. The CDR3 consists of 14 residues. With V trimmed by 2 bases and J by 3 bases, 2 bases remained unmatched. Germline V gene sequence: CDR1 SGHAT, CDR2 FQNNGV. The CDR3 DNA reads as TGTGCCAGCAGCTTACAGGGGGCCTACTATGGCTACACCTTC. Its translation is CASSLQGAYYGYTF.

The chain combines TRBV7-2 with TRBJ1-2; 8 bases align to TRBD1. This CDR3 region has 14 residues. Germline V lookup: CDR1 SGHTA, CDR2 FQGNSA. V shed 5 bases and J 0 bases; nucleotides not matched to a gene: 2. The CDR3 bases are TGTGCCAGCAGCCCAGGGGGCCCTAACTATGGCTACACCTTC. Translating gives CASSPGGPNYGYTF.